A single sample is the source of the 6 T cell receptor beta chains below, sequenced in a study of Graves' ophthalmopathy and Graves' hyperthyroidism. Transcripts of RNA were the source for amplifying TCR beta CDR3 regions. HTBI-primed first-round RT-PCR preceded second-round multiplex PCR. TCRdb itself ran the multiplex PCR reads through MiXCR, one entry per CDR3 protein. This sample has some 210,000 distinct CDR3 sequences, with roughly 29% found just once. Sequencing was carried out using peripheral blood. The receptor source for this set is a man in his fifties or sixties with Graves' ophthalmopathy.

The V call is TRBV6-2 or TRBV6-3, the J call TRBJ2-7; D may be TRBD2 (5 bases). The germline V gene encodes CDR1 MNHEY and CDR2 SVGEGT. The CDR3 length is 14 residues. Deletions cut 7 bases from V and 8 bases from J, with 21 bases between. The CDR3 DNA reads TGTGCCAGCACGACCGGACCTAGCAGTCTCAAGCAGTACTTC. Translating it yields CASTTGPSSLKQYF.

This clonotype was found many times. The J gene is TRBJ2-7, the V gene TRBV20-1; 8 nucleotides align to TRBD2. The V segment lost 3 bases and the J segment 1 base; nucleotides outside the gene matches: 5. The V gene's germline CDR1 is DFQATT and CDR2 SNEGSKA (reference sequence). The CDR3 extends over 14 amino acids. This chain's CDR3 is CSASSGSLSYEQYF. CDR3 nucleotide sequence: TGCAGTGCTAGCAGCGGGAGCTTATCCTACGAGCAGTACTTC.

This clonotype showed up many times. This sequence joins TRBV29-1 and TRBJ2-5, with TRBD1 identical over 8 bases. This CDR3 comprises 13 residues. Germline CDR1 SQVTM, CDR2 ANQGSEA. With 6 bases clipped from V and 5 bases from J, the junction kept 8 bases outside the gene matches. The CDR3 loop is CSVGQGAGETQYF. CDR3 DNA sequence: TGCAGCGTCGGACAGGGAGCCGGCGAGACCCAGTACTTC.

This clonotype was seen repeatedly, ten times or more. This chain uses TRBV5-1 with TRBJ1-5; D is perhaps TRBD1 (6 bases). Trimming stripped 2 bases from V and 6 bases from J, with 9 bases between. This CDR3 is 13 amino acids long. Germline V gene sequence: CDR1 SGHRS, CDR2 YFSETQ. CDR3 loop: CASSFEGGQPQHF. DNA for the CDR3: TGCGCCAGCAGCTTTGAAGGGGGTCAGCCCCAGCATTTT.

There are a few counts of this clonotype. The chain is built from TRBV6-1 and TRBJ2-5; the match to TRBD1 covers 7 bases. With 6 bases clipped from V and 5 bases from J, the junction kept 6 bases outside the gene matches. Germline V gene sequence: CDR1 MNHNS, CDR2 SASEGT. This CDR3 comprises 13 residues. As DNA, the CDR3 is TGTGCCAGCAGAACGGACAGGTTGGAGACCCAGTACTTC. Its translation is CASRTDRLETQYF.

This clonotype was seen repeatedly, ten times or more. This sequence joins TRBV19 and TRBJ1-5, with 7 bases lining up with TRBD1. Germline CDR1 reads LNHDA; CDR2 reads SQIVND (reference sequence). The CDR3 sequence is 14 residues long. The V segment lost 5 bases and the J segment 2 bases; nucleotides outside the gene matches: 3. The CDR3 DNA is TGTGCCAGTAGTCACGGGACAGGCAATCAGCCCCAGCATTTT. Amino acid sequence: CASSHGTGNQPQHF.